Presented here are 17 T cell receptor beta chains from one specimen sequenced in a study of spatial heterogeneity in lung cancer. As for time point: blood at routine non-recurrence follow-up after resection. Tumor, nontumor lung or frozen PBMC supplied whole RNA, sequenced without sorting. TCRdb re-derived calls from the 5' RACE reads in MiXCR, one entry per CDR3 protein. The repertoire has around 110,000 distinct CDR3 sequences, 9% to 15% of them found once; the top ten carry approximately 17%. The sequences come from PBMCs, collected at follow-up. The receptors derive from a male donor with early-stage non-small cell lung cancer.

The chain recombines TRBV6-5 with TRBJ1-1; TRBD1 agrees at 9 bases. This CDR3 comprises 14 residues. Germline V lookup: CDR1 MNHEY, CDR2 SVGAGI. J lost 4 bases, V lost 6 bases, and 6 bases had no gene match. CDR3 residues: CASRLRQGGTEAFF. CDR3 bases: TGTGCCAGCAGGCTGAGACAGGGGGGCACTGAAGCTTTCTTT.

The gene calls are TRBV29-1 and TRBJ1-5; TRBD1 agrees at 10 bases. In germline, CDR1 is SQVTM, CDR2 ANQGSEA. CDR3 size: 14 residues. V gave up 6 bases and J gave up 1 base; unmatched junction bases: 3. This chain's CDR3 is CSVGQGTSNQPQHF. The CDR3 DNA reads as TGCAGCGTGGGACAGGGGACGAGCAATCAGCCCCAGCATTTT. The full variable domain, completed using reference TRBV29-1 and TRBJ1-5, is SAVISQKPSRDICQRGTSLTIQCQVDSQVTMMFWYRQQPGQSLTLIATANQGSEATYESGFVIDKFPISRPNLTFSTLTVSNMSPEDSSIYLCSVGQGTSNQPQHFGDGTRLSIL.

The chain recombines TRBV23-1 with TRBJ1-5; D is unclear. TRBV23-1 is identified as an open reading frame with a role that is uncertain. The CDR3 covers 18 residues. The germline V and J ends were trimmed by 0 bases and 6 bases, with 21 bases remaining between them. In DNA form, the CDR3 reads TGCGCCAGCAGTCAATCGAAAAAAAGGCCCGGGGTTAGTCAGCCCCAGCATTTT. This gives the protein CASSQSKKRPGVSQPQHF.

CDR3 residues: CASKGQGQAFF. As DNA, the CDR3 is TGTGCCAGCAAGGGACAGGGGCAAGCTTTCTTT. The chain joins TRBV11-2 to TRBJ1-1; 10 bases line up with TRBD1. Germline loops: CDR1 SGHAT, CDR2 FQNNGV. The junction had 2 bases not matched to a gene; V was cut back by 7 bases and J by 9 bases. This CDR3 is built from 11 residues.

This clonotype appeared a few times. The chain's CDR3 is CASSLDYTDTQYF. The CDR3, as DNA: TGCGCCAGCAGCCTGGACTACACAGATACGCAGTATTTT. V usage is TRBV5-1 and J usage is TRBJ2-3, with D perhaps TRBD2 (6 bases). There are 13 residues in the CDR3. CDR1 SGHRS and CDR2 YFSETQ come from the germline V gene. The ends were cut back, 4 bases at V and 2 bases at J, with 8 bases in the middle. The entire variable domain, with the rest obtained from reference TRBV5-1 and TRBJ2-3, is as follows: KAGVTQTPRYLIKTRGQQVTLSCSPISGHRSVSWYQQTPGQGLQFLFEYFSETQRNKGNFPGRFSGRQFSNSRSEMNVSTLELGDSALYLCASSLDYTDTQYFGPGTRLTVL.

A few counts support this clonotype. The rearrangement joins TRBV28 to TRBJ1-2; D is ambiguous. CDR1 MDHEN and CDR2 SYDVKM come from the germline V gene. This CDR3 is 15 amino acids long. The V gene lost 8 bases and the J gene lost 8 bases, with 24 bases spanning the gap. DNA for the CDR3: TGTGCCAGCTCAATCGGGTTCGGTCGTGATATAGGCTACACCTTC. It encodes CASSIGFGRDIGYTF.

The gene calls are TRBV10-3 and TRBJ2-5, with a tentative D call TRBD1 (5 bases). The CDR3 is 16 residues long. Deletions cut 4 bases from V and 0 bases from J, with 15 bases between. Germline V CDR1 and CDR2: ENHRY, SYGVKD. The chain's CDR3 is CAISVLSGWDQETQYF. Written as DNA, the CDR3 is TGTGCCATCAGTGTGCTGTCAGGGTGGGACCAAGAGACCCAGTACTTC.

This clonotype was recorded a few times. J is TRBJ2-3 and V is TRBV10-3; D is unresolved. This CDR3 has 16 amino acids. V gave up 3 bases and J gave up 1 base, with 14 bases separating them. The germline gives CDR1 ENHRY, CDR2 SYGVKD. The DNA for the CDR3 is TGTGCCATCAGTGACTCCGGATCTATGCGCACAGATACGCAGTATTTT. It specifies CAISDSGSMRTDTQYF.

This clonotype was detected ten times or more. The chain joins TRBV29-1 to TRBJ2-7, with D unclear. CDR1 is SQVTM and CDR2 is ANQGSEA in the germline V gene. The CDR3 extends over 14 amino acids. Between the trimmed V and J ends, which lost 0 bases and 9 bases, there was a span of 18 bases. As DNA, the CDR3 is TGCAGCGTTGAAGAGGGTTCCGGTCCCCTTCGGCAGTACTTC. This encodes CSVEEGSGPLRQYF.

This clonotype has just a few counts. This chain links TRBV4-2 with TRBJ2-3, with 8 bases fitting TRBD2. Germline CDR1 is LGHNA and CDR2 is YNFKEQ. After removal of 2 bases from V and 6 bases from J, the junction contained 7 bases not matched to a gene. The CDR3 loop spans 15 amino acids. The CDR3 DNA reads TGTGCCAGCAGCCAATTCGGCGGGGGGCGGGATACGCAGTATTTT. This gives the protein CASSQFGGGRDTQYF.

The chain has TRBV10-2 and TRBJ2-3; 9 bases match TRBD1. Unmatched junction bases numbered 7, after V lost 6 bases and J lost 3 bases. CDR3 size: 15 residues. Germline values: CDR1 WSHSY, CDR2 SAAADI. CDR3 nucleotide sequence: TGCGCCAGCAGAACCGGGACAGGGAGGACAGATACGCAGTATTTT. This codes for CASRTGTGRTDTQYF.

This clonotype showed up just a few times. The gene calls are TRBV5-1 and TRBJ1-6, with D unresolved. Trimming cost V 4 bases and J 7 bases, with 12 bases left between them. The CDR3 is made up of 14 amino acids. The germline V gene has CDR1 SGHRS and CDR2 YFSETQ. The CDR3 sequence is CASSRLGSNSPLHF. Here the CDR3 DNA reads TGCGCCAGCAGCCGCCTGGGGAGCAATTCACCCCTCCACTTT.

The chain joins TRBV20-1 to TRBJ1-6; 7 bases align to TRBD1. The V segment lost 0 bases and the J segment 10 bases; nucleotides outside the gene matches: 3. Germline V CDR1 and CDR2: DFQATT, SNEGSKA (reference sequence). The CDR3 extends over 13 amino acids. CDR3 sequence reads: CSARDQGDSPLHF. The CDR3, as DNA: TGCAGTGCTAGAGATCAGGGGGACTCACCCCTCCACTTT.

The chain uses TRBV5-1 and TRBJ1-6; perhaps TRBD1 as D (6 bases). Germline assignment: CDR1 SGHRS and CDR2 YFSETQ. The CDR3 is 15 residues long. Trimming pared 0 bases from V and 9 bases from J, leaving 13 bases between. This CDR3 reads CASSLARAGASPLHF. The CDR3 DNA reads TGCGCCAGCAGCTTGGCCCGGGCAGGGGCTTCACCCCTCCACTTT.

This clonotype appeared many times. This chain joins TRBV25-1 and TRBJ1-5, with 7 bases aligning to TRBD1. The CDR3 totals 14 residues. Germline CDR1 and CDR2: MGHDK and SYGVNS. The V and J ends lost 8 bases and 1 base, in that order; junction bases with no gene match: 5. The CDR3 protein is CASGQTGSNQPQHF. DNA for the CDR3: TGTGCCAGCGGACAGACAGGGAGCAATCAGCCCCAGCATTTT.

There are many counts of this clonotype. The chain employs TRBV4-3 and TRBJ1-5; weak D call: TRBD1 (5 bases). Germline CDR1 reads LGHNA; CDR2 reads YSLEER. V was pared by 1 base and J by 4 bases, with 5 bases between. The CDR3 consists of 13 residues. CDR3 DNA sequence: TGCGCCAGCAGCCAAGGACAGAATCAGCCCCAGCATTTT. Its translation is CASSQGQNQPQHF.

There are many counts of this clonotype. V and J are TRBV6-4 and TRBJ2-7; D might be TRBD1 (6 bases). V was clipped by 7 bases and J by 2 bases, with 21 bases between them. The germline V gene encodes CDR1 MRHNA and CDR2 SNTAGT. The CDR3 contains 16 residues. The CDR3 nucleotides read TGTGCCAGCACCCTGCACGTAGGACAGCACACCTACGAGCAGTACTTC. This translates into CASTLHVGQHTYEQYF.